This T cell receptor (beta chain) came from a study of CD8+ T cells in alopecia areata. General observations from the study: Scalp repertoires also include resident alphabeta T cells from normal skin.

Comment on this clone: Its antigen remains unknown.

The researchers isolated CD4+ and CD8+ T cells from PBMCs by sorting. Isolated RNA was reverse transcribed into cDNA used as the sequencing template. Method: immunoSEQ multiplex PCR; TCRdb's copy keeps in-frame clones and lacks some. The table includes around 250,000 clones, approximately 61% detected once. V was cut by 2 bases and J by 4 bases, with 8 bases left in between. Germline values: CDR1 GTSNPN, CDR2 SVGIG (reference sequence). This CDR3 contains 12 residues. Sequences were derived from CD4+ T cells sorted from blood, sampled at week 0. The receptor was isolated from a human donor with alopecia areata. The chain carries TRBV30 and TRBJ1-1; the D gene is possibly TRBD1 (6 bases). The CDR3 protein is CAWSKGGTEAFF. As DNA, the CDR3 is TGTGCCTGGAGTAAAGGGGGCACTGAAGCTTTCTTT. The full variable domain, in which reference TRBV30 and TRBJ1-1 provide the parts outside the CDR3, is SQTIHQWPATLVQPVGSPLSLECTVEGTSNPNLYWYRQAAGRGLQLLFYSVGIGQISSEVPQNLSASRPQDRQFILSSKKLLLSDSGFYLCAWSKGGTEAFFGQGTRLTVV.